The 7 T cell receptor beta chains below all came from one sample that was sequenced in a study of shared clonotypes between healthy human individuals. Sequencing was performed with immunoSEQ multiplex PCR; in TCRdb, only in-frame clones are kept and a portion is missing. The data show approximately 710,000 clones, with roughly 87% seen just once and 34% held by the top ten. Material for sequencing was memory CD8+ T cells from PBMCs. Subset in this sample: CD45RO+ cells pooled with CCR7-negative TemRA cells. These receptors all come from a man aged 18-30 years in good health. Some clones in this sample may be carry-over from other donors' samples.

This rearrangement joins TRBV6-6 to TRBJ1-2; 10 bases align to TRBD1. Germline trimming cut 7 bases from V and 4 bases from J; bases unmatched to any gene: 12. The germline CDR1 and CDR2 sequences are MNHNY and SVGAGI (reference sequence). The CDR3 length is 16 residues. The CDR3 sequence is CASTFTYGTGAYGYTF. CDR3 nucleotides: TGTGCCAGCACTTTCACTTACGGGACAGGGGCCTATGGCTACACCTTC.

In this sample, this clone turned up a few times. The V gene is TRBV18, the J gene TRBJ2-3; D ambiguous. Germline values: CDR1 KGHSH, CDR2 LQKENI. This CDR3 contains 14 residues. V was clipped by 5 bases and J by 6 bases, with 15 bases between them. CDR3 sequence reads: CASSSESAVDTQYF. The DNA of the CDR3 is TGTGCCAGCTCATCGGAGTCCGCCGTGGATACGCAGTATTTT.

The J gene is TRBJ2-1, the V gene TRBV10-1, with 7 bases aligning to TRBD2. CDR1 and CDR2 (germline): WNHNN, SYGVQD (reference sequence). The length of the CDR3 is 19 residues. J gave up 4 bases and V 7 bases, and 22 bases lay outside the gene matches. Here the CDR3 reads CASTQHGRGRDYSYNEQFF. The CDR3 DNA is TGCGCCAGCACCCAACATGGGAGGGGACGGGACTATAGTTACAATGAGCAGTTCTTC.

The J gene is TRBJ2-3, the V gene TRBV7-6; D not resolved. Germline CDR1 and CDR2: SGHVS and FNYEAQ. The CDR3 runs 16 residues. The V gene lost 5 bases and the J gene lost 0 bases, with 15 bases spanning the gap. As DNA, the CDR3 is TGTGCCAGCAGCAAAAACCGACTTTCTAGCACAGATACGCAGTATTTT. Translation gives CASSKNRLSSTDTQYF.

As to this clone: The same CDR3 can be traced to other DNA sequences in this sample. This chain uses TRBV27 with TRBJ2-6; D not certain. The CDR3 spans 15 residues. Germline CDR1 reads MNHEY; CDR2 reads SMNVEV (reference sequence). Trimming stripped 5 bases from V and 4 bases from J, with 12 bases between. The CDR3 DNA is TGTGCCAGCAGTCCTCTGACTTCGGGGGCCAACGTCCTGACTTTC. This codes for CASSPLTSGANVLTF.

The V and J genes are TRBV27 and TRBJ2-2, with no clear D. The CDR3 covers 14 residues. CDR1 is MNHEY and CDR2 is SMNVEV in the germline V gene (reference sequence). With 2 bases removed from V and 2 bases from J, the gap between germline ends came to 6 bases. CDR3 region: CASSLLLNTGELFF. For the CDR3, the DNA is TGTGCCAGCAGTTTACTCTTAAACACCGGGGAGCTGTTTTTT.

The chain has TRBV25-1 and TRBJ2-7, with D tentatively TRBD2 (5 bases). The length of the CDR3 is 15 residues. Trimming removed 1 base at V and 5 bases at J, with 15 bases between. CDR1 is MGHDK, CDR2 SYGVNS, per germline. The CDR3 region has the DNA TGTGCCAGCAGTGAATCCGACCTGGGAGCAGACGAGCAGTACTTC. It yields the protein CASSESDLGADEQYF.